This TCR beta chain was sequenced for a study of chemoradiotherapy in HPV16-positive cancers. Study-level background: A couple of HPV16-positive patients' cells yielded candidate HPV-specific clones and common motifs. General study points: HPV-specific T cells were functionally defined from only two HPV16-positive patients. Non-HPV-specific T cells did not expand in tumors during treatment, whereas candidate HPV-specific clones and E7-related motifs did.

Samples were taken several times over chemoradiotherapy. The V gene lost 3 bases and the J gene lost 2 bases, with 11 bases spanning the gap. Germline V CDR1 and CDR2: MNHEY, SMNVEV (reference sequence). The CDR3 has 15 residues. Details on this clone: What it binds is unknown.

The data were produced by immunoSEQ multiplex PCR, yet TCRdb's version contains in-frame clones alone and is incomplete. The data contain some 14,000 clones, 60% to 85% of them singletons. This chain joins TRBV27 and TRBJ2-1; D is unclear. The sample was collected from a patient who underwent chemoradiotherapy. This clonotype was obtained from a human donor with HPV-associated anogenital cancer. The CDR3 bases are TGTGCCAGCAGTTTCTCCTTTGGTCCCTACAATGAGCAGTTCTTC. Its translation: CASSFSFGPYNEQFF.